The source of this T cell receptor (beta chain) is a study of blood T cell repertoires in COVID-19. This CDR3 region has 14 residues. Trimming pared 7 bases from V and 12 bases from J, leaving 22 bases between. Germline V CDR1 and CDR2: MDHEN, SYDVKM. The authors' processing: Counts of nucleated cells, estimated from reference gene primer amplification, were obtained. Method: immunoSEQ multiplex PCR; TCRdb's copy keeps in-frame clones and lacks some. V, J and clone size were drawn from that table, and D and trimming were deduced from the DNA. Of 55,000 to 75,000 clones listed, more than 70% are singletons.

This sequence originates from a man aged 50 or older with acute or convalescent COVID-19. J is TRBJ1-5 and V is TRBV28; D may be TRBD1 (6 bases). Input material: peripheral blood. The CDR3 DNA is TGTGCCAGCATTGACAGGACCACAATAGGGGGCCAGCATTTT. The encoded protein is CASIDRTTIGGQHF. The full variable domain, completed using reference TRBV28 and TRBJ1-5, is DVKVTQSSRYLVKRTGEKVFLECVQDMDHENMFWYRQDPGLGLRLIYFSYDVKMKEKGDIPEGYSVSREKKERFSLILESASTNQTSMYLCASIDRTTIGGQHFGDGTRLSIL.